This T cell receptor beta chain was captured in a study of blood T cell repertoires in COVID-19. Study-level background: From the United States, Italy and Spain came samples of acute and convalescent COVID-19. The cDNA or gDNA used as material had been derived from T cells, B-cell-depleted T cells, or PBMCs.

Authors' data handling: Estimation of nucleated cell counts was performed using reference gene primer amplification. Here immunoSEQ multiplex PCR was the method, and the copy in TCRdb shows in-frame clones only, minus some. Clone size and the V and J calls come from that table; the DNA yielded D and trimming. The sample has approximately 110,000 clones, almost 90% seen once. Germline V gene data show CDR1 as SGHDN and CDR2 as FVKESK. The CDR3 length is 17 residues. Deletions cut 0 bases from V and 0 bases from J, with 9 bases between. The material sequenced was peripheral blood. The clonotype comes from a woman between 50 and 59 years old with active or convalescent COVID-19. The chain recombines TRBV14 with TRBJ2-6; no firm D call. The CDR3 region has the DNA TGTGCCAGCAGCCAAGATCCCCCCGGCTCTGGGGCCAACGTCCTGACTTTC. It encodes CASSQDPPGSGANVLTF.